The clone carrying this T cell receptor (beta chain) was detected a few times. TCRdb fed the 5' RACE reads into MiXCR, producing one record per CDR3 protein. The repertoire consists of about 310,000 distinct CDR3 sequences, with less than 25% occurring once and the leading ten covering roughly 3.6%. CDR3 length: 17 amino acids. The V gene lost 0 bases and the J gene lost 4 bases, with 17 bases spanning the gap. Germline assignment: CDR1 LNHNV and CDR2 YYDKDF (reference sequence). This record belongs to a study of CD8 T cells in ankylosing spondylitis. The clonotype comes from a female donor with ankylosing spondylitis or in good health (not recorded which). J is TRBJ2-3 and V is TRBV15; perhaps TRBD2 as D (6 bases). Input material: blood, either unsorted or a sorted T cell fraction (not recorded which). The CDR3 nucleotides read TGTGCCACCAGCAGAGATTTGGGGGGAATTCTCCCAGATACGCAGTATTTT. Its protein is CATSRDLGGILPDTQYF.